These T cell receptor beta chains were read from a single sample in a study of blood T cells in healthy people across ages. TCRdb processed the 5' RACE reads anew with MiXCR; each CDR3 protein has one entry. The sample lists 700,000 to 950,000 distinct CDR3 sequences, 40% to 45% seen once, with around a fifth in the top ten. The sample consisted of blood. These receptors all stem from a woman between 55 and 75 years old in good health. Both conserved end residues are part of each CDR3. Each record gives: V gene, D gene, J gene, clone size, CDR3 protein, CDR3 DNA. D genes are given only for firm matches. Size is stated for part of the rows, as once, few or many counts, or as a class when the clone is expanded.

>TRBV24-1|TRBD2|TRBJ2-5|many
CATSGPREEETQYF
TGTGCCACCAGTGGGCCGCGGGAGGAGGAGACCCAGTACTTC
>TRBV6-5|NA|TRBJ2-3|NA
CASSYSGLHTDTQYF
TGTGCCAGCAGTTACTCGGGACTTCACACAGATACGCAGTATTTT
>TRBV6-1|TRBD2|TRBJ2-3|few
CASSDPGLATDTQYF
TGTGCCAGCAGTGACCCGGGACTAGCGACAGATACGCAGTATTTT
>TRBV7-9|NA|TRBJ1-2|once
CASSPGEGIGHCTF
TGTGCCAGCAGCCCCGGGGAGGGGATTGGTCACTGCACCTTC
>TRBV10-1|TRBD1|TRBJ2-4|NA
CASNPGQGADIQYF
TGCGCCAGCAATCCGGGACAGGGGGCTGACATTCAGTACTTC
>TRBV9|NA|TRBJ2-1|few
CASSVDSAGNEQFF
TGTGCCAGCAGCGTAGATTCCGCCGGGAATGAGCAGTTCTTC
>TRBV10-3|TRBD2|TRBJ2-5|many
CAVGTSITETQYF
TGTGCCGTAGGGACTAGTATTACAGAGACCCAGTACTTC
>TRBV9|NA|TRBJ1-2|few
CASSPLKDSSYGYTF
TGTGCCAGCAGCCCCCTGAAGGATTCGAGCTATGGCTACACCTTC
>TRBV29-1|NA|TRBJ1-3|NA
CSVGYRGDRSGNTIYF
TGCAGCGTTGGATATCGGGGGGACCGCAGCGGAAACACCATATATTTT
>TRBV6-6|TRBD2|TRBJ2-5|NA
CASKGVAGEPPQETQYF
TGTGCCAGCAAGGGTGTGGCGGGAGAGCCTCCCCAAGAGACCCAGTACTTC
>TRBV7-2|TRBD2|TRBJ2-3|NA
CASSSALAGADTQYF
TGTGCCAGCAGCTCGGCACTAGCGGGGGCAGATACGCAGTATTTT
>TRBV6-2/TRBV6-3|NA|TRBJ2-3|once
CASSYPTQGFLGTDTQYF
TGTGCCAGCAGTTACCCTACCCAGGGCTTCCTGGGCACAGATACGCAGTATTTT
>TRBV11-2|TRBD2|TRBJ2-7|NA
CASSPSGGTWVYF
TGTGCCAGCAGCCCCTCGGGAGGTACCTGGGTGTACTTC
>TRBV12-3/TRBV12-4|NA|TRBJ2-2|NA
CASSFPSGGELFF
TGTGCCAGCAGTTTCCCGAGCGGCGGGGAGCTGTTTTTT
>TRBV6-5|NA|TRBJ2-5|few
CASSYSYPGGEQYF
TGTGCCAGCAGTTACTCGTACCCCGGCGGGGAGCAGTACTTC
>TRBV10-3|NA|TRBJ1-3|NA
CAISESAPSGNTIYF
TGTGCCATCAGTGAGTCGGCGCCCTCTGGAAACACCATATATTTT